This TCR beta chain emerged from a study of OX40 agonist ivuxolimab in advanced cancers. Study information: A mean age of approximately 60 years, range about 23 to 90, was recorded, and around 85% were male. Of the patients, three showed partial responses, one with hepatocellular carcinoma and two with cutaneous melanoma. Antecedent anti-PD-1, anti-PD-L1 or anti-CTLA-4 therapy was permissible, with roughly 36% having received some.

About this clone itself: What it binds is unknown.

Findings and caveats of the study: With doses of 0.1-3.0 mg/kg, partial responders showed among the lowest clonal expansion.

The germline gives CDR1 SGDLS, CDR2 YYNGEE. The CDR3 consists of 16 residues. V lost 0 bases, J lost 2 bases, and 14 bases lay in between. Sequencing was performed with immunoSEQ multiplex PCR; in TCRdb, only in-frame clones are kept and a portion is missing. The table lists about 82,000 clones, 75% to 90% of them singletons. This sequence was found in an adult with an advanced solid tumor such as melanoma, head and neck, liver or kidney cancer. The material sequenced was CD4+ or CD8+ T cells sorted from blood, taken in a trial of the OX40 agonist ivuxolimab. The chain joins TRBV9 to TRBJ1-2, with TRBD1 as a possible D gene (6 bases). The CDR3 region has the DNA TGTGCCAGCAGCGTAGGAGGGGGACCGCAAAACTATGGCTACACCTTC. Its protein product is CASSVGGGPQNYGYTF.